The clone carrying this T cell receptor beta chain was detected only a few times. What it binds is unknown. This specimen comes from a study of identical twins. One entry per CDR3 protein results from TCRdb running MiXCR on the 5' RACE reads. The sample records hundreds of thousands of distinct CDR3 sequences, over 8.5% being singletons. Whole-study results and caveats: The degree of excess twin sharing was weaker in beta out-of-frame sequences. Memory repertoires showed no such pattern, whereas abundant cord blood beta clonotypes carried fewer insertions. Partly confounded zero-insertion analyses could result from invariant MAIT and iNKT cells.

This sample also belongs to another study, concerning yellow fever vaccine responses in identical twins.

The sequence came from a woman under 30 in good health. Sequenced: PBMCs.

As DNA, the CDR3 is TGTGCCAGCAGCTTAGGGGGGATCAAAGAGACCCAGTACTTC. It encodes CASSLGGIKETQYF. The rearrangement uses TRBV7-2 and TRBJ2-5, with D perhaps TRBD1 or TRBD2 (5 bases each). The V and J ends lost 1 base and 3 bases respectively, with 9 bases between them. CDR3 length: 14 residues. Germline V CDR1 and CDR2: SGHTA, FQGNSA.